This entry lists 24 T cell receptor beta chains sequenced from one sample in a study of blood T cell repertoires in COVID-19. Using immunoSEQ multiplex PCR, the repertoire was profiled, and TCRdb retains in-frame clones only, with some absent. The sample has 180,000 or so clones; about 80% are singletons. The specimen was peripheral blood. The source is a human donor with acute or convalescent COVID-19. The donor label of this sample is uncertain.

The rearrangement joins TRBV28 to TRBJ1-6; D possibly corresponds to TRBD1 (5 bases). The germline V gene encodes CDR1 MDHEN and CDR2 SYDVKM. V was clipped by 2 bases and J by 0 bases, with 11 bases between them. The CDR3 sequence is 17 residues long. The CDR3 nucleotides are TGTGCCAGCAGTTTAATGGAAGGGGCCTCCTATAATTCACCCCTCCACTTT. Amino acid sequence: CASSLMEGASYNSPLHF.

V usage is TRBV6-6 and J usage is TRBJ2-7, with D perhaps matching TRBD2 (6 bases). The germline CDR1 and CDR2 sequences are MNHNY and SVGAGI (reference sequence). This CDR3 is 14 amino acids long. V shed 4 bases and J shed 3 bases, with 13 bases lying between them. The DNA for the CDR3 is TGTGCCAGCAGTTCTACCGGGACTGACTACGAGCAGTACTTC. Translating it yields CASSSTGTDYEQYF.

To note about this clone: At the DNA level, this CDR3 is encoded by other sequences in the same sample as well. This CDR3 reads CASSPNPGTYEQYF. The CDR3 DNA is TGTGCCAGCTCACCAAACCCGGGTACCTACGAGCAGTACTTC. V is TRBV18 and J is TRBJ2-7; no reliable D call. Germline V gene sequence: CDR1 KGHSH, CDR2 LQKENI. With 2 bases removed from V and 2 bases from J, the gap between germline ends came to 10 bases. This CDR3 spans 14 amino acids.

This clone was seen only once. The chain couples TRBV5-4 to TRBJ2-7, with TRBD2 matching over 8 bases. Germline V lookup: CDR1 SGHNT, CDR2 YYREEE (reference sequence). CDR3 length: 16 residues. V was pared by 1 base and J by 7 bases, with 13 bases of the junction left unmatched. The CDR3 coding sequence is TGTGCCAGCAGCTTGTGGACTGGAGGTCGGGGGGGTGAGCAGTACTTC. It encodes CASSLWTGGRGGEQYF.

In DNA form, the CDR3 reads TGTGCCAGCAGTTTATCTCACAATGAGCAGTTCTTC. Translating it yields CASSLSHNEQFF. The chain carries TRBV28 and TRBJ2-1; D call uncertain. This CDR3 region has 12 residues. Trimming left V 1 base short and J 5 bases short, with 3 bases between. CDR1 and CDR2 from the germline V gene are MDHEN and SYDVKM.

V is TRBV5-1 and J is TRBJ2-3; 11 bases fit TRBD1. Germline V lookup: CDR1 SGHRS, CDR2 YFSETQ. Germline trimming cut 4 bases from V and 4 bases from J; bases unmatched to any gene: 5. The CDR3 runs 15 residues. As DNA, the CDR3 is TGCGCCAGCAGCCGGACAGGGGGCTTAGCAGATACGCAGTATTTT. This encodes CASSRTGGLADTQYF.

V is TRBV6-5 and J is TRBJ1-5; D is uncertain. The germline V and J ends were trimmed by 7 bases and 9 bases, with 13 bases remaining between them. Germline lookup yields CDR1 MNHEY and CDR2 SVGAGI. This CDR3 region has 12 residues. The CDR3 nucleotides read TGTGCCAGCAAACCGACCGCAGGGCCCCAGCATTTT. Its translation is CASKPTAGPQHF.

Worth noting for this clone: This same CDR3 is encoded by further DNA sequences in the sample. This chain uses TRBV5-1 with TRBJ2-5; tentative D call: TRBD2 (6 bases). This CDR3 has 14 residues. Germline CDR1 is SGHRS and CDR2 is YFSETQ. V was pared by 0 bases and J by 4 bases, with 10 bases between. The CDR3 DNA reads as TGCGCCAGCAGCTTGGAAGGCGGGGTAGAGACCCAGTACTTC. The encoded protein is CASSLEGGVETQYF. Based on the CDR3 plus reference TRBV5-1 and TRBJ2-5, the full variable domain is KAGVTQTPRYLIKTRGQQVTLSCSPISGHRSVSWYQQTPGQGLQFLFEYFSETQRNKGNFPGRFSGRQFSNSRSEMNVSTLELGDSALYLCASSLEGGVETQYFGPGTRLLVL.

The chain recombines TRBV15 with TRBJ2-5; perhaps TRBD2 as D (6 bases). V was trimmed by 3 bases and J by 1 base, leaving 9 bases between them. Germline CDR1 LNHNV, CDR2 YYDKDF (reference sequence). The CDR3 sequence is 14 residues long. In DNA, the CDR3 is TGTGCCACCAGCAGTGGGGGGTCCCAAGAGACCCAGTACTTC. Translating it yields CATSSGGSQETQYF.

The V gene is TRBV5-5, the J gene TRBJ2-3; 8 bases agree with TRBD2. Trimming cost V 1 base and J 4 bases; bases outside gene matches: 8. The CDR3 length is 16 residues. Germline V gives CDR1 SGHKS, CDR2 YYEKEE (reference sequence). CDR3: CASSLIGTSNSDTQYF. Here the CDR3 DNA reads TGTGCCAGCAGCTTGATCGGGACTAGTAATTCAGATACGCAGTATTTT.

This clone has only one observation. The rearrangement links TRBV10-3 to TRBJ1-3, with D uncertain. The CDR3 is 13 amino acids. V was clipped by 3 bases and J by 2 bases, with 5 bases between them. Looked up from germline, CDR1 is ENHRY and CDR2 is SYGVKD. The CDR3 loop reads CAISDTAGNTIYF. CDR3 bases: TGTGCCATCAGTGATACAGCTGGAAACACCATATATTTT.

This sequence joins TRBV7-3 and TRBJ2-3, with 8 nucleotides matching TRBD2. In germline, CDR1 is SGHTA, CDR2 FQGTGA. This CDR3 is 15 amino acids long. V dropped 5 bases and J dropped 5; count of bases not matched to a gene: 9. CDR3 in amino acids: CASSPTTSGGDTQYF. In nucleotides, the CDR3 is TGTGCCAGCAGCCCGACCACTAGCGGCGGAGATACGCAGTATTTT.

V usage is TRBV12-3 or TRBV12-4 and J usage is TRBJ1-5, with D possibly being TRBD1 (5 bases). This CDR3 is 12 amino acids long. V dropped 3 bases and J dropped 6 bases, with 6 bases sitting between them. CDR3 DNA sequence: TGTGCCAGCAGTTTCCAGGGTCAGCCCCAGCATTTT. Amino acid sequence: CASSFQGQPQHF.

V is TRBV9 and J is TRBJ2-3, with D possibly being TRBD1 (5 bases). Germline CDR1 reads SGDLS; CDR2 reads YYNGEE. V lost 0 bases to trimming and J lost 5 bases, with 16 bases between them. This CDR3 spans 16 amino acids. CDR3 amino acids: CASSVGQGSTIDTQYF. CDR3 in DNA: TGTGCCAGCAGCGTAGGGCAGGGTAGCACCATAGATACGCAGTATTTT.

The V gene is TRBV3-1 (or the pseudogene TRBV3-2), the J gene TRBJ2-7, with 9 bases lining up with TRBD1. V lost 4 bases, J lost 6 bases, and 13 bases stayed unmatched. Per germline, CDR1 LGHDT and CDR2 YNNKEL (reference sequence). The CDR3 length is 16 residues. The CDR3 DNA sequence: TGTGCCAGCAGCCCCCAAGGGACAGGGCCCTCCGGCGAGCAGTACTTC. This sequence encodes CASSPQGTGPSGEQYF.

This clone has a single count. This rearrangement joins TRBV20-1 to TRBJ2-7; TRBD2 matches 8 bases. CDR3 length equals 13 residues. V trimming: 3 bases; J trimming: 5 bases; junction bases outside the gene matches: 6. Per germline, CDR1 DFQATT and CDR2 SNEGSKA (reference sequence). The CDR3 loop reads CSASGGRLHEQYF. CDR3 nucleotides: TGCAGTGCTAGTGGCGGGAGGCTGCACGAGCAGTACTTC.

This chain connects TRBV27 to TRBJ2-6; TRBD1 is a possible D gene (6 bases). The CDR3 runs to 18 residues. Deletions cut 4 bases from V and 0 bases from J, with 16 bases between. The germline gives CDR1 MNHEY, CDR2 SMNVEV (reference sequence). Here the CDR3 DNA reads TGTGCCAGCAGTTCAGTAAAGGGGACACTCTCTGGGGCCAACGTCCTGACTTTC. Translated, it gives CASSSVKGTLSGANVLTF.

J is TRBJ1-1 and V is TRBV19, with TRBD1 as a possible D gene (5 bases). With 3 bases removed from V and 3 bases from J, the gap between germline ends came to 14 bases. The CDR3 runs 15 residues. Germline CDR1 LNHDA, CDR2 SQIVND (reference sequence). The CDR3 spells CASSISGRADTEAFF. The CDR3 bases are TGTGCCAGTAGTATTTCGGGCAGGGCGGACACTGAAGCTTTCTTT.

This clone came up once. The V call is TRBV7-9, the J call TRBJ1-3; TRBD1 matches 7 bases. The junction had 5 bases not matched to a gene; V was cut back by 5 bases and J by 4 bases. The CDR3 covers 14 residues. Germline loops: CDR1 SEHNR, CDR2 FQNEAQ (reference sequence). The CDR3 DNA reads as TGTGCCAGCAGCCCAGGGACAGAAGGAAACACCATATATTTT. Translated: CASSPGTEGNTIYF.

The gene calls are TRBV4-3 and TRBJ1-2; D not certain. Germline CDR1 and CDR2: LGHNA and YSLEER. Between the trimmed V and J ends, which lost 4 bases and 7 bases, there was a span of 13 bases. This CDR3 has 13 amino acids. The CDR3 loop reads CASSPTVSSGYTF. DNA for the CDR3: TGCGCCAGCAGCCCGACTGTTTCTAGTGGCTACACCTTC.

The chain combines TRBV10-3 with TRBJ1-5; TRBD1 matches 8 bases. The CDR3 has 15 amino acids. Germline CDR1 reads ENHRY; CDR2 reads SYGVKD. Trimming removed 3 bases from V and 6 bases from J; junction bases left unmatched: 7. CDR3 sequence: CAISDGRGQRQPQHF. The CDR3, as DNA: TGTGCCATCAGTGATGGCAGGGGGCAACGTCAGCCCCAGCATTTT.

This clone was observed a single time. The gene calls are TRBV2 and TRBJ2-1, with 8 nucleotides matching TRBD2. V was clipped by 6 bases and J by 9 bases; unmatched bases: 10. Germline V CDR1 and CDR2: SNHLY, FYNNEI. CDR3 size: 14 residues. The CDR3 nucleotides are TGTGCCAGCAGGATTACGGGAGGGCGGGGTGAGCAGTTCTTC. This sequence encodes CASRITGGRGEQFF. The full variable domain, rest sourced from reference TRBV2 and TRBJ2-1, is EPEVTQTPSHQVTQMGQEVILRCVPISNHLYFYWYRQILGQKVEFLVSFYNNEISEKSEIFDDQFSVERPDGSNFTLKIRSTKLEDSAMYFCASRITGGRGEQFFGPGTRLTVL.

The rearrangement joins TRBV6-5 to TRBJ2-5, with TRBD2 matching over 10 bases. The CDR3 is 15 residues long. The V gene end was trimmed by 6 bases and the J gene end by 0 bases; junction bases not matched to a gene: 4. The germline V gene encodes CDR1 MNHEY and CDR2 SVGAGI. DNA for the CDR3: TGTGCCAGCAGGATACTAGCGGGGAACCAAGAGACCCAGTACTTC. Translated, it gives CASRILAGNQETQYF.

J is TRBJ2-1 and V is TRBV9, with 11 bases that match TRBD2. Germline V gene sequence: CDR1 SGDLS, CDR2 YYNGEE. Losses at the gene ends were 1 base for V and 4 bases for J; bases not matched to a gene: 4. The CDR3 has 16 amino acids. In DNA form, the CDR3 reads TGTGCCAGCAGCGTACGAGGGACTAGCGGTTACAATGAGCAGTTCTTC. Amino acid sequence: CASSVRGTSGYNEQFF.